This T cell receptor (beta chain) was identified in a study of CD8 T cells in Susac syndrome. Sequencing of TCR beta was performed on blood CD8+ and CD4+ T cells. Controls were healthy donors (matched for age and sex). A quantity of roughly 0.5 to 1 ug RNA underwent reverse transcription using random hexamers. TCRdb passed the immunoSEQ multiplex PCR reads through MiXCR, listing each CDR3 protein once. In the table there are about 130,000 distinct CDR3 sequences, 90% to 95% of which are singletons. Sequenced material: CD4+ T cells from PBMCs. The clonotype comes from a human donor in good health.

CDR3 protein: CASEGPGVAKNIQYF. The DNA of the CDR3 is TGTGCCAGCGAGGGTCCCGGGGTGGCCAAAAACATTCAGTACTTC. This chain connects TRBV2 to TRBJ2-4, with D possibly TRBD2 on 5 matching bases. The CDR3 runs 15 residues. V was trimmed by 8 bases and J by 1 base, leaving 15 bases between them. Germline CDR1 and CDR2: SNHLY and FYNNEI.